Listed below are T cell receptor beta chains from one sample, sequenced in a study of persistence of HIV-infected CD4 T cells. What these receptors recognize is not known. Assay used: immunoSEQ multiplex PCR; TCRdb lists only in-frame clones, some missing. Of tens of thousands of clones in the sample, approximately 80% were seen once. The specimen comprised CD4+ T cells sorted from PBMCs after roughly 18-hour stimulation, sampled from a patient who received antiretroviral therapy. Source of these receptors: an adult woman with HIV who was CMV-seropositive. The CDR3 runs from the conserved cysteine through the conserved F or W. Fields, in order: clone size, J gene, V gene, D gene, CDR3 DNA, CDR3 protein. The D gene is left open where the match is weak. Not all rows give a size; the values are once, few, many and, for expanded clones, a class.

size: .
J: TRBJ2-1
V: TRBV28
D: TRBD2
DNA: TGTGCCAGCAGGGGGGTGCGGGAGGTAAGGAATGAGCAGTTCTTC
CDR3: CASRGVREVRNEQFF

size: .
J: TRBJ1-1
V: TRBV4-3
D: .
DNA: TGCGCCAGCAGCCAAGATCTACTGGATTATCGCACTGAAGCTTTCTTT
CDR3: CASSQDLLDYRTEAFF

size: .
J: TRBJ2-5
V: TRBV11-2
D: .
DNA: TGTGCCAGCAGCCAAGCGGGAGAGACCCAGTACTTC
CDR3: CASSQAGETQYF

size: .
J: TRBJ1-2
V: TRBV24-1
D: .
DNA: TGTGCCACCAGTGATACGGCCGGTGGCTACACCTTC
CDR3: CATSDTAGGYTF

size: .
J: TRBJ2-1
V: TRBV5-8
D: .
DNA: TGTGCCAGCAGCTCAGCTACCAGCAGCGGCAATGAGCAGTTCTTC
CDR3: CASSSATSSGNEQFF

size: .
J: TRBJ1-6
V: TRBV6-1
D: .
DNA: TGTGCCAGCGGAATTAGAAATTCACCCCTCCACTTT
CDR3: CASGIRNSPLHF

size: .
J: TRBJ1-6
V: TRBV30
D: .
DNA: TGTGCCTGGAGCCCTGGACCCGGGGCTCCCCTCCACTTT
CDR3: CAWSPGPGAPLHF

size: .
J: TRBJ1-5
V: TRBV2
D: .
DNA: TGTGCCAGCAGAGGAGACAGTAGCAATCAGCCCCAGCATTTT
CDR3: CASRGDSSNQPQHF

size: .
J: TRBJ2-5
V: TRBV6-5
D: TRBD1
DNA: TGTGCCAGCAGTTACTACAGGGGTCGTGAAGGGACCCAGTACTTC
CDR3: CASSYYRGREGTQYF

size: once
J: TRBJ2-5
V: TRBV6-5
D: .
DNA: TGTGCCAGCAGTCCAACAGGGATGAGAGAGACCCAGTACTTC
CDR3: CASSPTGMRETQYF

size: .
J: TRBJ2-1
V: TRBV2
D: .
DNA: TGTGCCAGCAGTCGCTCCGGGGATAGCTCCTACAATGAGCAGTTCTTC
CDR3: CASSRSGDSSYNEQFF

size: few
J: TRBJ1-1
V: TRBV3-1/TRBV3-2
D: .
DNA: TGTGCCAGCAGTCCTTCACACGGCGGGTCTGAAGCTTTCTTT
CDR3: CASSPSHGGSEAFF

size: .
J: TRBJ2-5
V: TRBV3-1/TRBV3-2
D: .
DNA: TGTGCCAGCAGCCCCACGAGGTGGGAGACCCAGTACTTC
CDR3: CASSPTRWETQYF

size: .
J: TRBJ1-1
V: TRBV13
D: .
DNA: TGTGCCAGCAACCTTCAGGTTCAGAACACTGAAGCTTTCTTT
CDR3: CASNLQVQNTEAFF

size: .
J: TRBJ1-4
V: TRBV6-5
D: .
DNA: TGTGCCAGCACCCGGGCCGTTAATGAAAAACTGTTTTTT
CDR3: CASTRAVNEKLFF

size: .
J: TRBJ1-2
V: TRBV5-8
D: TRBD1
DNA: TGTGCCAGCAGCTTGGTTGGAGGGTTTGGGACAGATCATGACTATGGCTACACCTTC
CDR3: CASSLVGGFGTDHDYGYTF

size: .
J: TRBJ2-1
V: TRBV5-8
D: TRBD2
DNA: TGTGCCAGCAGCTTCCTCGGGGGTGAGGGCAGCGGGAGTAAGTTCTTC
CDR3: CASSFLGGEGSGSKFF

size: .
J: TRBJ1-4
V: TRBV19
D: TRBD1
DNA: TGTGCCAGTAGTGTTGGGACAGGGGGGACTTCTGAAAAACTGTTTTTT
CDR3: CASSVGTGGTSEKLFF

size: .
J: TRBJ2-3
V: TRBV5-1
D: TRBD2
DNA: TGCGCCAGCACCAACCGCGGGGGGGCTGGCACAGATACGCAGTATTTT
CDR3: CASTNRGGAGTDTQYF

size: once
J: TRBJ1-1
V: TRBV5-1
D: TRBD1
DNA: TGCGCCAGCAGGGAGGGACAGGGCTACGACACTAACACTGAAGCTTTCTTT
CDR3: CASREGQGYDTNTEAFF

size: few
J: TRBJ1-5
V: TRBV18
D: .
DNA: TGTGCCAGCTCATCACAGAGTCAGCTTAGCAATCAGCCCCAGCATTTT
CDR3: CASSSQSQLSNQPQHF

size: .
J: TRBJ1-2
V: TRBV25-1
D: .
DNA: TGTGCCAGCAGTGCTCAGGCTTTTGGCTACACCTTC
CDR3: CASSAQAFGYTF

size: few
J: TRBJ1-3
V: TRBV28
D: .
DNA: TGTGCCAGCAGTCTCACAGGGATCCACTCTGGAAACACCATATATTTT
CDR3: CASSLTGIHSGNTIYF

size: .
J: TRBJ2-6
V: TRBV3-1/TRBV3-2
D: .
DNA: TGTGCCAGCAGCCAAGATTCAGGGGTCGGGGCCAACGTCCTGACTTTC
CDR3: CASSQDSGVGANVLTF

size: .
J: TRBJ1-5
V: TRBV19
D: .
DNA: TGTGCCAGCACGGACGTGGGGGGCGCGAAGCAGCCCCAGCATTTT
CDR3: CASTDVGGAKQPQHF

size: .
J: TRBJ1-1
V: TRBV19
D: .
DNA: TGTGCCAGTAGTATCAAGGGACGTACTATGAACACTGAAGCTTTCTTT
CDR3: CASSIKGRTMNTEAFF

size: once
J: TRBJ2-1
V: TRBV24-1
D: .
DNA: TGTGCCACCAGTGGACGCCCGGGAGTTCCCAATGAGCAGTTCTTC
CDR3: CATSGRPGVPNEQFF

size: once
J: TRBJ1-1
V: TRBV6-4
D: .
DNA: TGTGCCAGCGGGGGGGGGAACACTGAAGCTTTCTTT
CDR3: CASGGGNTEAFF

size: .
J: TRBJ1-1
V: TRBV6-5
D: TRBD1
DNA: TGTGCCAGCAGTCCCTCACACAGGGGGAACACTGAAGCTTTCTTT
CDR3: CASSPSHRGNTEAFF

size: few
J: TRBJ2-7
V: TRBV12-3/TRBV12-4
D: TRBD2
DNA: TGTGCCAGCAGTCCGCGGGAGGGGCAGGAGCAGTACTTC
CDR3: CASSPREGQEQYF

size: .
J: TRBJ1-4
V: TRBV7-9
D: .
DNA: TGTGCCAGCAGCCCCGTGGTGGGTAATGAAAAACTGTTTTTT
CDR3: CASSPVVGNEKLFF

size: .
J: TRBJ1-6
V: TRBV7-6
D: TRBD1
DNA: TGTGCCAGCAGCCCCCGACAGGGTGACGGTTCACCCCTCCACTTT
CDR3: CASSPRQGDGSPLHF

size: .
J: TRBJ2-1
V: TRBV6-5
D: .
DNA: TGTGCCAGCAGTTATAGGGGAAGCTCCTACAATGAGCAGTTCTTC
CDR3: CASSYRGSSYNEQFF

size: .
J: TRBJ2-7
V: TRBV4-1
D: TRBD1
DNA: TGCGCCAGCAGCCAAGGTCGGTGGGACAGGGGTCGGGAGCAGTACTTC
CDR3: CASSQGRWDRGREQYF

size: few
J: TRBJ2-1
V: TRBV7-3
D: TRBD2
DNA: TGTGCCAGCAGCTTAACTGCTCCACTAGCGGGAGGACCCATTCGTAATGAGCAGTTCTTC
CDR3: CASSLTAPLAGGPIRNEQFF

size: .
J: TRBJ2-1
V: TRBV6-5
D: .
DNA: TGTGCCAGCAGTCCAGGTAGCTCCTACAATGAGCAGTTCTTC
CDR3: CASSPGSSYNEQFF

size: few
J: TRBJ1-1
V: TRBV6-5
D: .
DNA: TGTGCCAGCAGTTACTTACAGGGTAACACTGAAGCTTTCTTT
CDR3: CASSYLQGNTEAFF

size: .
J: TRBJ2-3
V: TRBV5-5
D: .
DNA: TGTGCCAGCAGCTTTGGAGGGTTAGCAGATACGCAGTATTTT
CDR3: CASSFGGLADTQYF

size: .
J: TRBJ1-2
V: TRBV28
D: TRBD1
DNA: TGTGCCAGCAGTTCCACAGGGGCCGCGGGCTATGGCTACACCTTC
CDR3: CASSSTGAAGYGYTF

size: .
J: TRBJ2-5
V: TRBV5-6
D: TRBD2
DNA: TGTGCCAGCAGCATTTTAGCGGGAGAGATTGGGGAGACCCAGTACTTC
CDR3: CASSILAGEIGETQYF

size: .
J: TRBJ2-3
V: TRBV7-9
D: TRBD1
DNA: TGTGCCAGCAGCACAGGGGGCAGGGTGACAGATACGCAGTATTTT
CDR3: CASSTGGRVTDTQYF

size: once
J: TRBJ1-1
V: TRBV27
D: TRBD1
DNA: TGTGCCAGCAGTACTCTCCGGACAGGAAGGAACACTGAAGCTTTCTTT
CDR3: CASSTLRTGRNTEAFF

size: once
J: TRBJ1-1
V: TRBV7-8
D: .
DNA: TGTGCCAGCAGCTTGGGGGAAGGGACTGAAGCTTTCTTT
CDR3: CASSLGEGTEAFF

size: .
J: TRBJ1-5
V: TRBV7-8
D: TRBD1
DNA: TGTGCCAGCAGCGCCGGACAGGGGGTAACGGAGCCCCAGCATTTT
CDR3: CASSAGQGVTEPQHF

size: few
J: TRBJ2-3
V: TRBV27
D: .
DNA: TGTGCCAGCAGTTTATCTCGGGACTCAGTCACAGATACGCAGTATTTT
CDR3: CASSLSRDSVTDTQYF

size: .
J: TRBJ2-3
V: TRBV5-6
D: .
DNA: TGTGCCAGCAGCTTGTACAGCGTACTGACAGATACGCAGTATTTT
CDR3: CASSLYSVLTDTQYF

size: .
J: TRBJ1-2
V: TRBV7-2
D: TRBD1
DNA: TGTGCCAGCAGCTTAGTTCGGGCAGGGGGGTATGGCTACACCTTC
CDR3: CASSLVRAGGYGYTF

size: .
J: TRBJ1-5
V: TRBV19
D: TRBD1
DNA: TGTGCCAGTAGTATAGGACAGGGTTGGCGGGGTTGGGAAACCAGCAATCAGCCCCAGCATTTT
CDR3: CASSIGQGWRGWETSNQPQHF

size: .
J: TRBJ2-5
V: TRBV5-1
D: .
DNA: TGCGCCAGCAGCTCAGGACAGTCGGAGACCCAGTACTTC
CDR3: CASSSGQSETQYF

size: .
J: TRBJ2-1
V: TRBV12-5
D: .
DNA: TGTGCTAGTGGTTTGGGGGACGACAATGAGCAGTTCTTC
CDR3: CASGLGDDNEQFF

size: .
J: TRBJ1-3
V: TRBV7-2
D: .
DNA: TGTGCCAGCAGCTTAACAGCACCTGGAAACACCATATATTTT
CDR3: CASSLTAPGNTIYF

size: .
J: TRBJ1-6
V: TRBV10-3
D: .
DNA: TGTGCCATCACCGCCGGGGCGGATAATTCACCCCTCCACTTT
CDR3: CAITAGADNSPLHF

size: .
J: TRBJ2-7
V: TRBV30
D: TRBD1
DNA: TGTGCCTGGACGAAGTCCCGGGACAGGGACGAGCAGTACTTC
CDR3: CAWTKSRDRDEQYF